The clone carrying this TCR beta chain was detected a few times. The antigen is unknown. TCRdb passed the reads through MiXCR, listing each CDR3 protein once. The sample records 800,000 to 950,000 distinct CDR3 sequences, approximately 32% being singletons. The data belong to a study of T cell repertoires in cytomegalovirus infection. The CDR3 is 14 amino acids. Per the germline V gene, CDR1 is MNHNY and CDR2 is SVGAGI (reference sequence). J was trimmed by 7 bases and V by 5 bases; bases with no gene match: 6. The sequenced sample was cultured CD8+ T cells from PBMCs, obtained from culture after CMV antigen stimulation. The gene calls are TRBV6-6 and TRBJ2-1; 9 bases match TRBD2. This receptor was obtained from a human donor in good health (CMV status not recorded). Some clones in this sample may be carry-over from other donors' samples. The CDR3 sequence: CASSGGGALNEQFF. CDR3 in DNA: TGTGCCAGCAGTGGCGGGGGGGCCTTAAATGAGCAGTTCTTC.